The 22 T cell receptor beta chains listed next were all sequenced from one sample in a study of esophageal squamous cell carcinoma under preoperative chemotherapy. TCRdb itself ran the PCR reads through MiXCR, one entry per CDR3 protein. This sample has about 6,600 distinct CDR3 sequences; 25% to 40% occur once, and the top ten carry 11% to 15%. As for time point: before preoperative PTX-NDP chemotherapy. This material was collected from a patient given preoperative chemotherapy. The receptor set was obtained from a human donor with esophageal squamous cell carcinoma. The donor label of this sample is uncertain.

Of note for this clonotype: The conserved phenylalanine or tryptophan is not found at the CDR3 terminus, so this likely reflects a read error. The chain has TRBV12-3 or TRBV12-4 and TRBJ2-1, with D maybe TRBD2 (6 bases). TRBJ2-7 matches the DNA end more closely, so the J call is doubtful. The CDR3 covers 13 residues. CDR3: CASSLEGGYEQYC. Written as DNA, the CDR3 is TGTGCGAGCAGTTTGGAGGGCGGCTACGAGCAGTACTGC.

The sample holds many counts of this clonotype. A much larger clone sits a single nucleotide away, making a read error possible. The chain links TRBV7-6 to TRBJ2-5, with D perhaps assigned TRBD1 or TRBD2 (5 bases each). CDR3 length: 12 residues. The germline V and J ends were trimmed by 2 bases and 11 bases, with 12 bases remaining between them. Germline V CDR1 and CDR2: SGHVS, FNYEAQ. The CDR3 spells CASSLIGAEQYF. CDR3 coding DNA: TGTGCCAGCAGCTTAATCGGGGCTGAGCAGTACTTC. Variable domain in full (rest from reference TRBV7-6 and TRBJ2-5): GAGVSQSPRYKVTKRGQDVALRCDPISGHVSLYWYRQALGQGPEFLTYFNYEAQQDKSGLPNDRFSAERPEGSISTLTIQRTEQRDSAMYRCASSLIGAEQYFGPGTRLLVL.

V and J are TRBV11-2 and TRBJ1-1; D is perhaps TRBD1 (6 bases). Deletions cut 0 bases from V and 0 bases from J, with 17 bases between. From germline, CDR1 is SGHAT and CDR2 FQNNGV. This CDR3 is 18 amino acids long. CDR3 region: CASSLDGVTGRMNTEAFF. As DNA, the CDR3 is TGTGCCAGCAGCTTAGACGGGGTTACAGGGCGCATGAACACTGAAGCTTTCTTT.

This clonotype was recorded at least ten times. The chain combines TRBV27 with TRBJ2-1, with D uncertain. CDR3 length: 14 residues. The ends were cut back, 5 bases at V and 10 bases at J, with 18 bases in the middle. The germline gives CDR1 MNHEY, CDR2 SMNVEV (reference sequence). This CDR3 reads CASSPTPSIDEQFF. CDR3 sequence (DNA): TGTGCCAGCAGTCCTACTCCTTCGATCGACGAGCAGTTCTTC.

This clonotype was seen only a few times. The DNA of the CDR3 is TGTGCCAGCAGCTTAGCGCTCTACGAGCAGTACTTC. Translated: CASSLALYEQYF. The chain carries TRBV7-2 and TRBJ2-5, with D unresolved. The J call may not be correct, given that the DNA end is closer to TRBJ2-7. CDR1 SGHTA and CDR2 FQGNSA come from the germline V gene. This CDR3 spans 12 amino acids.

This clonotype was found many times. CDR3 sequence reads: CASSSDAQETQFF. CDR3 coding DNA: TGTGCCAGCAGCTCGGACGCGCAAGAGACCCAGTTCTTC. The chain links TRBV7-8 to TRBJ2-1, with D hard to call. There are 13 residues in the CDR3. V gave up 4 bases and J gave up 13 bases, with 17 bases separating them. Germline V gene lookup returns CDR1 SGHVS and CDR2 FQNEAQ.

Concerning this clonotype: It is likely a read error, because the conserved phenylalanine at the end of the CDR3 is missing. It is unclear where the CDR3 begins or ends on the DNA, so no DNA is shown, and the CDR3 is as TCRdb lists it. The J gene is TRBJ2-1, the V gene TRBV6-1. The germline V gene has CDR1 MNHNS and CDR2 SASEGT. Ends included, the CDR3 has 15 residues. The CDR3 here is CASSKSGRSYNEEFV.

This clonotype was counted ten times or more. The chain carries TRBV10-2 and TRBJ2-1; D unclear. Trimming stripped 6 bases from V and 1 base from J, with 16 bases between. CDR3 length: 16 amino acids. Germline lookup yields CDR1 WSHSY and CDR2 SAAADI. CDR3 residues: CASSPTFGSSYNEQFF. For the CDR3, the DNA is TGCGCCAGCAGCCCCACATTTGGGTCTTCCTACAATGAGCAGTTCTTC.

The chain uses TRBV30 and TRBJ2-7, with D possibly being TRBD2 (5 bases). Trimming removed 2 bases from V and 3 bases from J, with 8 bases in between. The CDR3 has 12 residues. Germline V gives CDR1 GTSNPN, CDR2 SVGIG (reference sequence). The CDR3 DNA reads TGTGCCTGGAGTCCGGACTTCTACGAGCAGTACTTC. Translation gives CAWSPDFYEQYF.

This clonotype has at least ten counts. A read error may explain this, as a much larger clone is one base away. The chain is built from TRBV6-1 and TRBJ2-1; 11 positions agree with TRBD2. The closer fit of TRBJ2-7 to the DNA end suggests the J call may be wrong. The CDR3 loop spans 14 amino acids. The germline CDR1 and CDR2 sequences are MNHNS and SASEGT. CDR3 amino acids: CASSEASGRLEQYF. The CDR3 nucleotides read TGTGCCAGCAGTGAGGCTAGCGGGAGGCTTGAGCAGTACTTC.

This clonotype was seen at least ten times. V usage is TRBV6-1 and J usage is TRBJ1-3; the D gene is possibly TRBD1 (6 bases). CDR1 is MNHNS and CDR2 is SASEGT in the germline V gene. The CDR3 contains 15 residues. The V gene lost 7 bases and the J gene lost 2 bases, with 15 bases spanning the gap. The CDR3 DNA follows: TGTGCCAGCACTGAGCGAGGGGGACCTGGAAACACCATATATTTT. Residues: CASTERGGPGNTIYF.

On this clonotype: The conserved phenylalanine or tryptophan normally closing the CDR3 is absent here, so this likely arose from a read error. This sequence joins TRBV6-1 and TRBJ2-5, with 8 bases aligning to TRBD1. The CDR3 totals 14 residues. The germline V gene has CDR1 MNHNS and CDR2 SASEGT. Trimming at V came to 9 bases and at J to 3 bases, leaving 9 bases not matched to a gene. This CDR3 reads CARSKGTGEETQYL. The DNA for the CDR3 is TGTGCCAGGAGTAAGGGGACAGGAGAAGAGACCCAGTACTTG.

Of note for this clonotype: A junction boundary mismatches the germline segment, possibly from a read error. The gene calls are TRBV6-1 and TRBJ2-1; TRBD2 matches 9 bases. The CDR3 contains 14 residues. Germline V gene lookup returns CDR1 MNHNS and CDR2 SASEGT. The CDR3 DNA follows: TGTGCCAGCCACCATAGCGGGGGTTCCTACGAGCAGTGCTTC. Translated, it gives CASHHSGGSYEQCF.

This clonotype was recorded at least ten times. The chain employs TRBV7-2 and TRBJ2-1; D is ambiguous. Trimming took 1 base from V and 5 from J, leaving 12 bases between them. Per the germline V gene, CDR1 is SGHTA and CDR2 is FQGNSA. The CDR3 length is 15 residues. CDR3 nucleotides: TGTGCCAGCAGCTTAGGGACGGCCCGCAACAATGAGCAGTTCTTC. Translated: CASSLGTARNNEQFF.

This clonotype is labeled as medium-sized. The chain couples TRBV7-2 to TRBJ2-1; D gene uncertain. The DNA end lines up better with TRBJ2-7; the J call may be wrong. This CDR3 is 9 amino acids long. Germline values: CDR1 SGHTA, CDR2 FQGNSA. CDR3 in amino acids: CASGYEQYF. As DNA, the CDR3 is TGTGCCAGCGGCTACGAGCAGTACTTC.

This clonotype is termed medium-sized. This sequence joins TRBV7-2 and TRBJ2-1; D call uncertain. The last part of the DNA fits TRBJ2-7 better; the J call may be wrong. The CDR3 extends over 14 amino acids. Germline loops: CDR1 SGHTA, CDR2 FQGNSA. This CDR3 is CASSLGTAPYEQYF. CDR3 nucleotides: TGTGCCAGCAGCTTAGGAACTGCTCCCTACGAGCAGTACTTC.

Regarding this clonotype: Being one base from a much bigger clone, this may be a read error. This chain uses TRBV27 with TRBJ2-5, with a possible D match to TRBD2 (5 bases). This CDR3 has 15 residues. V lost 2 bases, J lost 11 bases, and 21 bases lay in between. The germline gives CDR1 MNHEY, CDR2 SMNVEV (reference sequence). The CDR3 reads CASSLPRASYNEQYF. Here the CDR3 DNA reads TGTGCCAGCAGTTTACCGAGGGCCTCCTACAATGAGCAGTACTTC.

This clonotype has at least ten counts. This chain connects TRBV6-1 to TRBJ2-1; 11 bases agree with TRBD2. Matching the DNA end better, TRBJ2-7 makes the J call doubtful. This CDR3 has 15 amino acids. CDR1 is MNHNS and CDR2 is SASEGT in the germline V gene. The CDR3 region is CASSEVLAGGPEQYF. CDR3 in DNA: TGTGCCAGCAGTGAGGTCTTAGCGGGAGGGCCCGAGCAGTACTTC.

Turning to this clonotype: Given the absence of the conserved phenylalanine or tryptophan at the CDR3 end, a read error is likely. The genes are TRBV7-6 and TRBJ2-3, with TRBD2 matching over 9 bases. This CDR3 has 16 residues. The germline CDR1 and CDR2 sequences are SGHVS and FNYEAQ. CDR3 region: CASRLMAGGSTGTQYV. CDR3 DNA sequence: TGTGCCAGCAGGTTAATGGCGGGGGGGAGCACAGGTACGCAGTATGTT.

The chain links TRBV7-2 to TRBJ2-1; perhaps TRBD1 as D (7 bases). CDR1 is SGHTA and CDR2 is FQGNSA in the germline V gene. CDR3 size: 15 residues. V shed 4 bases and J shed 9 bases, with 19 bases lying between them. CDR3 protein: CASSSRRARGLEQFF. The CDR3 nucleotides read TGTGCCAGCAGCTCCAGGAGGGCTAGGGGGCTTGAGCAGTTCTTC.

By sample share, this clonotype is medium-sized. The V and J genes are TRBV6-5 and TRBJ1-6; perhaps TRBD1 as D (5 bases). Germline V gene sequence: CDR1 MNHEY, CDR2 SVGAGI. Trimming cost V 6 bases and J 4 bases, with 16 bases left between them. This CDR3 region has 16 residues. The CDR3 DNA is TGTGCCAGCAGGGTCAGGGAGAATACTTATAATTCACCCCTCCACTTT. Amino acids: CASRVRENTYNSPLHF.

The CDR3 nucleotides are TGTGCCAGCAGCCAGGCAGGGGTTGACAATGAGCAGTTCTTC. Protein sequence: CASSQAGVDNEQFF. The rearrangement uses TRBV3-1 and TRBJ2-1; a weak D match, TRBD1 (6 bases). This CDR3 is built from 14 residues. Trimming pared 3 bases from V and 5 bases from J, leaving 11 bases between. Germline CDR1 is LGHDT and CDR2 is YNNKEL (reference sequence).